The entry below gives a single T cell receptor beta chain sequence along with its context. The antigen remains unidentified. The CDR3 consists of 15 residues. Germline V CDR1 and CDR2: SGDLS, YYNGEE. Trimming pared 0 bases from V and 0 bases from J, leaving 4 bases between. Reverse transcribed after extraction, RNA yielded cDNA as the sequencing template. Generated by immunoSEQ multiplex PCR, the TCRdb table keeps only in-frame clones and is missing some. The sample has tens of thousands of clones, over 25% seen once. These data come from a study of CD8+ T cells in alopecia areata. Treatment denoted: oral pan-JAK inhibitor, 5-10 mg twice daily. Study-level results: Relative to mice, TCR sharing across patients was less clear, a difference possibly HLA-related.

The sample consisted of CD8+ T cells sorted from blood, taken at week 4, from a patient treated with tofacitinib. This TCR derives from a human donor with alopecia areata. The chain links TRBV9 to TRBJ2-6; D gene ambiguous. The CDR3 nucleotides read TGTGCCAGCAGCGTAGCGATCTCTGGGGCCAACGTCCTGACTTTC. Its protein is CASSVAISGANVLTF.